The clone carrying this T cell receptor beta chain was seen a few times. The sample comes from a study of CD4+ T cells in melanoma. Germline CDR1 and CDR2: SQVTM and ANQGSEA. The CDR3 sequence is 13 residues long. V lost 7 bases and J lost 0, with 9 bases in between. Only in-frame clones appear in the TCRdb table, and some are missing; sequencing was by immunoSEQ multiplex PCR. The table includes approximately 110,000 clones, approximately 90% detected once. The rearrangement joins TRBV29-1 to TRBJ2-2; D perhaps matches TRBD1 (6 bases). Sequenced material: peripheral blood. The origin of this receptor is a human donor with melanoma. This chain's CDR3 is CSAGQPNTGELFF. CDR3 in DNA: TGCAGCGCCGGACAGCCGAACACCGGGGAGCTGTTTTTT.